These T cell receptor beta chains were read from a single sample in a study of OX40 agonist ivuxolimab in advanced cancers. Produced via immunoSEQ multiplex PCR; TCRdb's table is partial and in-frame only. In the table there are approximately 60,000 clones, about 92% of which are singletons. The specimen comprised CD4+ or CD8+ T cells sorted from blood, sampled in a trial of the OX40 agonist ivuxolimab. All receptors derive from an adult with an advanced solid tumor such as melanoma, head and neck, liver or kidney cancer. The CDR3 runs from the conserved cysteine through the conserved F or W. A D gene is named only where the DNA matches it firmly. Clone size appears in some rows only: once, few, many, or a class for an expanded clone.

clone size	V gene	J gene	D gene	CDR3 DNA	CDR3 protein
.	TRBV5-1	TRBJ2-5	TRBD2	TGCGCCAGCAGCTTGGGGCCCCGACTAGCGGGGGGGCAAGAGACCCAGTACTTC	CASSLGPRLAGGQETQYF
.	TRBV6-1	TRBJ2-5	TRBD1	TGTGCCAGCAGAAGGGACAGCCAAGAGACCCAGTACTTC	CASRRDSQETQYF
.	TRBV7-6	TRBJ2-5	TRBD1	TGTGCCAGCAGCCAGGGGGTTGGGTTTTACCAAGAGACCCAGTACTTC	CASSQGVGFYQETQYF
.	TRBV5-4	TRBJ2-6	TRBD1	TGCGCCAGCAGTCCCCCAGGGGGCTCTGGGGCCAACGTCCTGACTTTC	CASSPPGGSGANVLTF
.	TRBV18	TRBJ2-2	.	TGTGCCAGCTCACCACTTCAGGGAGACACCGGGGAGCTGTTTTTT	CASSPLQGDTGELFF
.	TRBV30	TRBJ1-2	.	TGTGCCTGGAGTGTACGAACGGCAAGCGGCTACACCTTC	CAWSVRTASGYTF
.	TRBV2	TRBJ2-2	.	TGTGCCAGCAGTGGACCGGGGGTCACCGGGGAGCTGTTTTTT	CASSGPGVTGELFF
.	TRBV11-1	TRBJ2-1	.	TGTGCCAGCAGCTTCGGACAGCCTCCCTACAATGAGCAGTTCTTC	CASSFGQPPYNEQFF
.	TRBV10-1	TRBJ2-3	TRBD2	TGCGCCAGCAGTGCTCAGGGGAGACTAGCGGAGCAGTATTTT	CASSAQGRLAEQYF
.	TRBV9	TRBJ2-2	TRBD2	TGTGCCAGCAGCTTCACCGGGACTAGCCCCGGGGAGCTGTTTTTT	CASSFTGTSPGELFF
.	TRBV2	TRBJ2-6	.	TGTGCCAGCAGTAGCCAGGAACCCTCTGGGGCCAACGTCCTGACTTTC	CASSSQEPSGANVLTF
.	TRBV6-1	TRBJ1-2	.	TGTGCCAGCAGCGACTGGGGGGGTGGCTATGGCTACACCTTC	CASSDWGGGYGYTF
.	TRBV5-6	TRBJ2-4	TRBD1	TGTGCCAGCTATAATGAGGGGGACAGAGGCAAAAACATTCAGTACTTC	CASYNEGDRGKNIQYF
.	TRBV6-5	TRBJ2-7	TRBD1	TGTGCCAGCAACAGGGGGATGTACGAGCAGTACTTC	CASNRGMYEQYF
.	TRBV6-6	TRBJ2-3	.	TGTGCCACCACCCAGGCAGGGGGGGGCACAGATACGCAGTATTTT	CATTQAGGGTDTQYF
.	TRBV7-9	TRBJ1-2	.	TGTGCCAGCAGGCAGTCTGGCCAAACGTATGGCTACACCTTC	CASRQSGQTYGYTF
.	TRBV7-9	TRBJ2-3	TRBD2	TGTGCCAGCAGCCGAGAGGGGACTAGCGAGTCAGATACGCAGTATTTT	CASSREGTSESDTQYF
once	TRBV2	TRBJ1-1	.	TGTGCCAGCTCAGGGCACGGCAACACTGAAGCTTTCTTT	CASSGHGNTEAFF
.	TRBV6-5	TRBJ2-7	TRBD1	TGTGCCAGCAGGGGGACAGAGAACTCCTACGAGCAGTACTTC	CASRGTENSYEQYF
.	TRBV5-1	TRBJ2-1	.	TGCGCCAGCAGGATGGGATTTCAATACAATGAGCAGTTCTTC	CASRMGFQYNEQFF
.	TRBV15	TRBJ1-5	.	TGTGCCACCAGCAGAGATCGGGTTGGAGAGCCCCAGCATTTT	CATSRDRVGEPQHF
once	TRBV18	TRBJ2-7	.	TGTGCCAGCTCACCACCGACCCACGCGGGTTACGAGCAGTACTTC	CASSPPTHAGYEQYF
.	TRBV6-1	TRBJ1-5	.	TGTGCCAGCAGTGGCACTAGGGGGCAGCCCCAGCATTTT	CASSGTRGQPQHF
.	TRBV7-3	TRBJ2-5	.	TGTGCCAGCAGCTTCGGGAGCCAAGAGACCCAGTACTTC	CASSFGSQETQYF
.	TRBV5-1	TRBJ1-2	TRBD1	TGCGCCAGCACCCATCGGGACAGGGGGTTAGGTGGCTACACCTTC	CASTHRDRGLGGYTF
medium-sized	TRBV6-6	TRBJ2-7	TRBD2	TGTGCCAGCAGTTACGCAGCGGGAGAGTACGAGCAGTACTTC	CASSYAAGEYEQYF
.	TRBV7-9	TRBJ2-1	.	TGTGCCAGCAGCTTAGCGGAATCGCGAGGGACACCGTTTATGGATGAGCAGTTCTTC	CASSLAESRGTPFMDEQFF
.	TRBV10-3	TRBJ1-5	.	TGTGCCATCAGTGAGTCGTTGTCTGAGTGGGGCAATCAGCCCCAGCATTTT	CAISESLSEWGNQPQHF
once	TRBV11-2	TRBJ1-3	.	TGTGCCAGCAGCCGTGGGGGCACCATATATTTT	CASSRGGTIYF